The rows below give T cell receptor beta chains drawn from one sample of a study of blood T cells in healthy people across ages. TCRdb redid the calling of the 5' RACE reads with MiXCR, one entry per CDR3 protein. Here the sample spans about 1.5 million distinct CDR3 sequences, around 39% being singletons. Source material: blood. The receptors were sampled from a woman aged 18-29 years in good health. The CDR3 runs from the conserved cysteine through the conserved F or W. A D gene is named only where the DNA matches it firmly.

TRBD1 | TRBV18 | CASSPGQGEPPLHF
- | TRBV7-2 | CASSLARLREQFF
- | TRBV7-9 | CASVLVGQETQYF
TRBD2 | TRBV10-3 | CAIRPAAGASYEQYF
- | TRBV24-1 | CATSEGGRSDTQYF
TRBD2 | TRBV5-1 | CASSFASGGTQTQYF
TRBD1 | TRBV12-3/TRBV12-4 | CASSLAHAGQHNYGYTF
TRBD2 | TRBV9 | CASNRAGGSDTQYF
- | TRBV5-6 | CASSFVLAGTDTQYF
- | TRBV7-2 | CASSQMSGAGEKLFF
- | TRBV3-1 | CASSPSPGANEQFF
TRBD2 | TRBV27 | CASSFQSGGARDTQYF
TRBD2 | TRBV6-2/TRBV6-3 | CASSWGGGAYEQYF
- | TRBV12-3/TRBV12-4 | CASSDFESSTDTQYF
- | TRBV6-5 | CASSYKRGILGNTIYF
TRBD1 | TRBV5-8 | CASTGQGIGETQYF
TRBD1 | TRBV5-1 | CASSLDGQGMRRSGYTF
- | TRBV29-1 | CSVPGGSGSGVDTQYF
- | TRBV20-1 | CSARPPSSYNEQYF
TRBD1 | TRBV7-9 | CASSQQGEREQYF
- | TRBV25-1 | CASSEGHYGYTF
TRBD2 | TRBV13 | CASSNLAGGPSYNEQFF
- | TRBV7-8 | CASSLLRTVIYEQYF
TRBD1 | TRBV9 | CASSGGGRFQETQYF
TRBD2 | TRBV20-1 | CSAPTSARDTQYF
- | TRBV10-3 | CAISESTDGRNEQFF
- | TRBV7-8 | CASSLFGGLQETQYF
- | TRBV10-3 | CAISSDNYEQYF
- | TRBV11-2 | CASSLPSEWSGQFF
- | TRBV10-3 | CAISVNPAGPPSYEQYF
- | TRBV11-2 | CASSLVLGTTEAFF
TRBD2 | TRBV13 | CASSARLAGADEQFF
- | TRBV7-9 | CASPDSREFF
TRBD1 | TRBV5-1 | CASGLGQGYNEQFF
- | TRBV21-1 | CASSKEDLPSNQPQHF
TRBD2 | TRBV6-5 | CASSVGTSGTYEQFF
TRBD2 | TRBV6-2/TRBV6-3 | CASTGGTSSDEQYF
- | TRBV7-9 | CASSPQGNFNYGYTF
- | TRBV27 | CATGGSNTGELFF
- | TRBV10-3 | CAISESRAAGANEQFF
- | TRBV13 | CASSLGGLGTRAGNEQYF
- | TRBV3-1 | CASSQDRQPAGTDTQYF
TRBD2 | TRBV20-1 | CSAKSPVGLAGGPSSYEQYF
- | TRBV20-1 | CSATGHSGANVLTF
- | TRBV29-1 | CSGLPGPGYNEQFF
TRBD1 | TRBV6-2/TRBV6-3 | CASSAKGQGHEQYF
- | TRBV12-3/TRBV12-4 | CASPSPADTQYF
- | TRBV29-1 | CSVNRAAGEQFF
TRBD2 | TRBV29-1 | CSVDASGAIYNEQFF
TRBD1 | TRBV7-9 | CASSPRGTVNEKLFF
- | TRBV7-9 | CASSSATESRGYTF
- | TRBV10-3 | CAIGERGLTEAFF
- | TRBV7-9 | CASSLATVGEQFF
TRBD2 | TRBV6-1 | CASRMLSNSISGNYEQYF
TRBD1 | TRBV5-5 | CASSSRTGDIYEQYF
- | TRBV7-9 | CASKRGGGTEAFF
- | TRBV10-3 | CAITRGGGSNEQYF
TRBD2 | TRBV7-2 | CASSSAGGYKNIQYF
TRBD2 | TRBV6-1 | CASSGDSGSSGFF